These 23 T cell receptor delta chains were all obtained from the same sample, sequenced in a study of gamma delta lymphoproliferative disorders and STAT genes. TCRdb fed the multiplex PCR reads to CATT. The sample includes 2,300 or so delta-chain clones, approximately 1.5% seen only once; the top ten take 46%. Sequencing used genomic DNA taken from PBMCs of patients and controls. Material for sequencing was blood. These receptors all come from a human donor in good health.

This clone is medium-sized. With only one base between it and a far larger clone, this is likely a read error. The gene calls are TRDV2 and TRDJ1; possibly TRDD3 for D (5 bases). Germline CDR1 reads GEAIGNYY; CDR2 reads EKD. The CDR3 runs 17 residues. V dropped 0 bases and J dropped 0 bases, with 16 bases sitting between them. The CDR3 reads CACDTVGVAGDTDKLIF. For the CDR3, the DNA is TGTGCCTGTGACACCGTAGGAGTAGCGGGGGACACCGATAAACTCATCTTT.

With regard to this clone: A read error likely explains why the TCRdb protein, taken from a much larger clone, differs from this DNA's translation at residue 14; the protein shown is translated from the DNA. The V call is TRDV2, the J call TRDJ3; 11 nucleotides agree with TRDD3. This CDR3 spans 19 amino acids. The germline gives CDR1 GEAIGNYY, CDR2 EKD. This CDR3 is CACDYLGDTTSWDARQMFF. DNA of the CDR3: TGTGCCTGTGACTACTTGGGGGATACGACCTCCTGGGACGCCCGACAGATGTTTTTC.

This clone showed up just a few times. One base separates it from a far larger clone, so it is likely a read error. V usage is TRDV3 and J usage is TRDJ1; 10 nucleotides agree with TRDD3. Germline loops: CDR1 TVYSNPD, CDR2 GDNSRS (reference sequence). J gave up 0 bases and V 4 bases, and 26 bases lay outside the gene matches. The CDR3 contains 21 residues. The CDR3 reads CASTSGLPPVLGDQNTDKLIF. The CDR3 DNA follows: TGTGCCTCTACTTCCGGCCTTCCACCCGTACTGGGGGATCAAAACACCGATAAACTCATCTTT.

In its sample, this clone was seen many times. TCRdb shows a much larger clone's protein in place of this DNA's translation, and the two differ at residue 7, likely through a read error; the protein shown is translated from the DNA. This chain joins TRAV23/DV6 and TRDJ1, with 8 bases lining up with TRDD3. Germline V CDR1 and CDR2: NTAFDY, IRPDVSE (reference sequence). Trimming removed 0 bases from V and 8 bases from J; junction bases left unmatched: 18. The CDR3 sequence is 17 residues long. The CDR3 DNA is TGTGCAGCAAGCATGAGCGGGCTGGGGGAATCGGTGGGGAAACTCATCTTT. Amino acid sequence: CAASMSGLGESVGKLIF.

A remark on this clone: Translating this DNA gives a protein that differs at residue 12 from the TCRdb one, which belongs to a much larger clone; a read error is likely, and the protein shown is this translation. This sequence joins TRDV1 and TRDJ1; D might be TRDD2 (6 bases). Trimming took 0 bases from V and 0 from J, leaving 26 bases between them. Per the germline V gene, CDR1 is TSWWSYY and CDR2 is QGS. CDR3 length: 21 amino acids. CDR3 residues: CALGELGNFLYCAVYTDKLIF. CDR3 DNA: TGTGCTCTTGGGGAACTAGGTAACTTCCTTTACTGCGCCGTGTACACCGATAAACTCATCTTT.

This clone was seen only a few times. TCRdb lists the protein of a much larger clone for this DNA, which differs at residues 5 and 6, so this is likely a read error; the protein given here is translated from the DNA itself. The gene calls are TRDV2 and TRDJ1; D gene ambiguous. V lost 3 bases to trimming and J lost 0 bases, with 25 bases between them. Germline V gene data show CDR1 as GEAIGNYY and CDR2 as EKD. This CDR3 has 19 amino acids. The DNA of the CDR3 is TGTGCCTGTGACCCCGTACCCCAGGCGGGAAGCGGGTACACCGATAAACTCATCTTT. Its translation is CACDPVPQAGSGYTDKLIF.

This clone was counted a few times. A far larger clone is just one base off, so this is likely a read error. This CDR3 is also generated by other DNA sequences in the sample. This rearrangement joins TRDV3 to TRDJ1; 8 bases match TRDD3. The J segment lost 0 bases and the V segment lost 3 bases, leaving 30 bases of the junction unmatched. Germline CDR1 is TVYSNPD and CDR2 is GDNSRS (reference sequence). The CDR3 runs to 22 residues. The CDR3 DNA follows: TGTGCCTTGCCCTACCCTTTGACTGGGGGGCCTCCAATAGAGGAGTACACCGATAAACTCATCTTT. Translation gives CALPYPLTGGPPIEEYTDKLIF.

As for this clone: A far more abundant clone sits one base away, making this likely a read error. At the DNA level, this CDR3 is encoded by other sequences in the same sample as well. This chain joins TRDV3 and TRDJ1, with TRDD3 matching over 11 bases. The germline gives CDR1 TVYSNPD, CDR2 GDNSRS (reference sequence). The CDR3 has 19 amino acids. V shed 0 bases, J shed 5 bases, and the junction held 20 bases outside the gene matches. The CDR3 loop reads CAFSPPTVYWGISEDKLIF. The CDR3 region has the DNA TGTGCCTTTAGTCCTCCTACGGTGTACTGGGGGATAAGTGAGGATAAACTCATCTTT.

Concerning this clone: A far more abundant clone sits one base away, making this likely a read error. The sample carries other DNA sequences with the same CDR3. The rearrangement uses TRDV1 and TRDJ1; 7 positions agree with TRDD3. Germline CDR1 TSWWSYY, CDR2 QGS. The CDR3 has 20 residues. J gave up 0 bases and V 2 bases, and 18 bases lay outside the gene matches. CDR3 sequence reads: CALGEWGVGRGGPYTDKLIF. Here the CDR3 DNA reads TGTGCTCTTGGGGAATGGGGCGTCGGGCGTGGGGGACCGTACACCGATAAACTCATCTTT.

This clone was counted a few times. The protein given by TCRdb reflects a much larger clone and differs at residue 8 from this DNA's translation, likely from a read error; the protein shown is the DNA's translation. The chain employs TRDV2 and TRDJ1; 8 bases fit TRDD3. The CDR3 is made up of 18 amino acids. Germline lookup yields CDR1 GEAIGNYY and CDR2 EKD. V lost 3 bases and J lost 2; bases outside the gene matches: 16. The DNA for the CDR3 is TGTGCCTGTGACCCTATACTGAGGGATACGAGGGGGACCGATAAACTCATCTTT. This translates into CACDPILRDTRGTDKLIF.

Details on this clone: The TCRdb record carries a much larger clone's protein, which differs from this DNA's translation at residue 3; a read error is the likely cause, and the protein listed here is the DNA translation. The rearrangement uses TRDV1 and TRDJ1, with 7 bases fitting TRDD3. Germline values: CDR1 TSWWSYY, CDR2 QGS. The CDR3 spans 22 residues. The DNA of the CDR3 is TGTGCTCCTGGGGAAAATTCCCACCCTGAGGGACTGGGGATCATTATACGCGGTAAACTCATCTTT. Amino acid sequence: CAPGENSHPEGLGIIIRGKLIF.

Notes on this clone: Translating this DNA gives a protein that differs at residue 10 from the TCRdb one, which belongs to a much larger clone; a read error is likely, and the protein shown is this translation. CDR3 sequence: CACDTIELNADKLIF. CDR3 DNA: TGTGCCTGTGACACAATCGAGCTGAACGCCGATAAACTCATCTTT. J is TRDJ1 and V is TRDV2, with D unclear. Trimming pared 1 base from V and 3 bases from J, leaving 14 bases between. The CDR3 consists of 15 residues. Germline V gene data show CDR1 as GEAIGNYY and CDR2 as EKD.

This clone was recorded a few times. The protein in TCRdb stems from a much larger clone and differs at residue 5 from this DNA's translation, likely a read error; here the protein is translated from the DNA. The chain has TRDV1 and TRDJ1, with 12 bases matching TRDD3. CDR3 size: 26 residues. Germline-derived CDR1 and CDR2 are TSWWSYY and QGS. Unmatched junction bases numbered 33, after V lost 4 bases and J lost 0 bases. The CDR3 DNA sequence: TGTGCTCTTGGGGGACTAGGAGGGGTGTTTGCTTCTGGGGGATACGGCCCAGGTTGGTACACCGATAAACTCATCTTT. Protein product: CALGGLGGVFASGGYGPGWYTDKLIF.

A note on this clone: TCRdb's listed protein matches a much larger clone and diverges from this DNA's translation at residue 6, likely through a read error; the protein shown comes from the DNA. The rearrangement joins TRDV2 to TRDJ3; 13 nucleotides match TRDD3. Looked up from germline, CDR1 is GEAIGNYY and CDR2 is EKD. The CDR3 covers 22 residues. Trimming took 3 bases from V and 0 from J; bases not matched to a gene: 13. The CDR3 loop reads CACDRPLGDTTLSSWDTRQMFF. CDR3 coding DNA: TGTGCCTGTGACCGGCCACTGGGGGATACGACACTAAGCTCCTGGGACACCCGACAGATGTTTTTC.

About this clone itself: The protein recorded in TCRdb matches a much larger clone and deviates from this DNA's translation at residue 10, suggesting a read error; the protein here is obtained by translating the DNA. V is TRDV2 and J is TRDJ1; D gene uncertain. The CDR3 loop spans 17 amino acids. Looked up from germline, CDR1 is GEAIGNYY and CDR2 is EKD. Trimming removed 4 bases at V and 2 bases at J, with 22 bases between. The CDR3 region is CACEGLQTQANTDKLIF. The CDR3 DNA sequence: TGTGCCTGTGAGGGTCTCCAGACACAAGCCAATACCGATAAACTCATCTTT.

To note about this clone: The translation of this DNA and the TCRdb protein of a much larger clone differ at residue 12, probably owing to a read error; the protein shown here is translated from the DNA. This rearrangement joins TRDV2 to TRDJ1; D ambiguous. There are 19 residues in the CDR3. Germline assignment: CDR1 GEAIGNYY and CDR2 EKD. Trimming took off 0 bases at V and 0 bases at J, with 22 bases between the two ends. CDR3 sequence (DNA): TGTGCCTGTGACACCATACCCCAGGCGGGAAGCAGGTACACCGATAAACTCATCTTT. It encodes CACDTIPQAGSRYTDKLIF.

About this clone: The amino acid sequence in TCRdb belongs to a much larger clone and departs from this DNA's translation at residue 4, likely a sequencing read error; the sequence shown is translated from the DNA. The V and J genes are TRDV1 and TRDJ1; 11 bases map to TRDD3. This CDR3 has 21 amino acids. Germline-derived CDR1 and CDR2 are TSWWSYY and QGS. CDR3 in DNA: TGTGCTCTTCGGGACGTCGATCTTCCTACGCTGGGGGATACCGGGACCGATAAACTCATCTTT. Its translation: CALRDVDLPTLGDTGTDKLIF.

About this clone itself: TCRdb's listed protein matches a much larger clone and diverges from this DNA's translation at residue 3, likely through a read error; the protein shown comes from the DNA. The V and J genes are TRDV3 and TRDJ1; 10 positions match TRDD3. V dropped 5 bases and J dropped 0; count of bases not matched to a gene: 27. This CDR3 contains 21 residues. CDR1 TVYSNPD and CDR2 GDNSRS come from the germline V gene (reference sequence). The CDR3 here is CAPPSGLPPVLGDQNTDKLIF. As DNA, the CDR3 is TGTGCCCCTCCTTCCGGCCTTCCACCCGTACTGGGGGATCAAAACACCGATAAACTCATCTTT.

In the case of this clone: TCRdb's entry gives the protein of a much larger clone, which mismatches this DNA's translation at residue 13, likely from a read error; the protein reported here is translated from the DNA. The chain carries TRDV1 and TRDJ2, with 7 bases lining up with TRDD3. Germline CDR1 TSWWSYY, CDR2 QGS. J gave up 0 bases and V 0 bases, and 19 bases lay outside the gene matches. The CDR3 is 22 amino acids. In DNA, the CDR3 is TGTGCTCTTGGGGAACTATTCGCCTACCTGGGGATAACTGTGCCTTTGACAGCACAACTCTTCTTT. The encoded protein is CALGELFAYLGITVPLTAQLFF.

This clone was counted between two and nine times. This sequence is one base from a far larger clone and is likely a read error. The sample contains more than one DNA sequence encoding this CDR3. The rearrangement links TRDV2 to TRDJ1; 7 nucleotides line up with TRDD3. The CDR3 spans 17 residues. V was pared by 0 bases and J by 5 bases, with 14 bases of the junction left unmatched. The germline V gene has CDR1 GEAIGNYY and CDR2 EKD. This CDR3 reads CACDTLGIGRITDKLIF. CDR3 DNA: TGTGCCTGTGACACCTTGGGGATAGGGAGGATCACTGATAAACTCATCTTT.

The table lists this clone with a few counts. A single base is all that separates this from a far larger clone, so a read error is likely. Other DNA sequences in the same sample also yield this CDR3. This chain connects TRDV3 to TRDJ1; 9 bases map to TRDD3. The CDR3 runs to 19 residues. V lost 4 bases and J lost 0; bases outside the gene matches: 21. The germline V gene encodes CDR1 TVYSNPD and CDR2 GDNSRS (reference sequence). Here the CDR3 reads CASPSCDGDTRTYTDKLIF. DNA of the CDR3: TGTGCCTCTCCTTCCTGCGATGGGGATACGAGGACGTACACCGATAAACTCATCTTT.

As to this clone: Distinct nucleotide sequences in the sample also encode this CDR3. This chain connects TRDV3 to TRDJ1; maybe TRDD2 (6 bases). The CDR3 loop spans 21 amino acids. V was trimmed by 4 bases and J by 0 bases, leaving 36 bases between them. The germline CDR1 and CDR2 sequences are TVYSNPD and GDNSRS (reference sequence). The CDR3 coding sequence is TGTGCCTCTCCTTCCGGCCTTCCACCCGTACTAGGAGATCAAAACACCGATAAACTCATCTTT. Amino acids: CASPSGLPPVLGDQNTDKLIF.

This clone was found a few times. One base separates it from a far larger clone, so it is likely a read error. The sample has other DNA sequences that encode this CDR3 too. The rearrangement joins TRDV2 to TRDJ1; 13 nucleotides align to TRDD3. The CDR3 contains 18 residues. V shed 3 bases, J shed 5 bases, and the junction held 14 bases outside the gene matches. The germline V gene has CDR1 GEAIGNYY and CDR2 EKD. The CDR3 is CACDPILGDTRGTDKLIF. The DNA of the CDR3 is TGTGCCTGTGACCCTATACTGGGGGATACGAGGGGGACTGATAAACTCATCTTT.